These T cell receptor beta chains were read from a single sample in a study of T cells in Graves' hyperthyroidism and ophthalmopathy. One entry per CDR3 protein results from TCRdb running MiXCR on the multiplex PCR reads. This table has roughly 400,000 distinct CDR3 sequences, over 12% appearing once. Material: blood. Receptors were obtained from a man aged 50-59 years with Graves' ophthalmopathy. Each CDR3 is given without its conserved first and last residue.

TRBV4-1	TRBJ2-5	ASSLEGAGGGETQY
TRBV28	TRBJ1-2	ASSLSSDTLGYT
TRBV7-9	TRBJ2-7	ASSSTTSWDEQY
TRBV18	TRBJ2-6	ASSPRVSGANVPT
TRBV3-1	TRBJ2-5	ASSPSKETQY
TRBV20-1	TRBJ2-7	SAREGTANSEQY
TRBV2	TRBJ1-4	ASSGTVYEKMF
TRBV25-1	TRBJ2-3	ASTGGANTDTQY
TRBV5-7	TRBJ1-3	ASSRGRSGNTIY
TRBV4-1	TRBJ2-5	ASSQLGLAGEIQETQY
TRBV18	TRBJ1-1	ASSVGSGNTEAF
TRBV6-1	TRBJ2-1	ASRSRDRGQSEQF
TRBV10-2	TRBJ1-4	ASSPPPGEKLF
TRBV20-1	TRBJ2-2	SARASGRNPGELF
TRBV6-1	TRBJ2-1	ASREGTLPF
TRBV28	TRBJ1-5	ASSSRGQRQPQH
TRBV6-1	TRBJ2-1	ASLRGWISYNEQL
TRBV7-8	TRBJ2-1	ASSLDLAGRRDEQF
TRBV19	TRBJ1-1	ASSLRRTGSMNTEAF
TRBV29-1	TRBJ1-2	SVRDRGGYT
TRBV28	TRBJ2-3	ASRSHRASGRDSTDTQY
TRBV5-1	TRBJ1-1	ASRRTGGMNTEAF
TRBV20-1	TRBJ2-1	SARDHAVVSGRAVVRNEQF
TRBV9	TRBJ1-1	ASSSDRGWAGAF
TRBV27	TRBJ2-1	ASSEILAAKQF
TRBV24-1	TRBJ2-7	ATSDSTGQFYEQY
TRBV7-9	TRBJ2-1	ASSLAGSGRAYNEQF